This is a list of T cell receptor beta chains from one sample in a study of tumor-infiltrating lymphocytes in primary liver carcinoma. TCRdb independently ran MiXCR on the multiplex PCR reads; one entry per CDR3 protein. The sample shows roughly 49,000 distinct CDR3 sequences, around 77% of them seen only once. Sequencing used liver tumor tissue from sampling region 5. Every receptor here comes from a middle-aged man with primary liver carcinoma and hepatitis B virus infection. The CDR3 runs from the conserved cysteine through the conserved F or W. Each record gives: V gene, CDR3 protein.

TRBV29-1	CSVARCDGYTF
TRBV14	CASSAVAGWVNNRQFF
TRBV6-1	CASSGDHSNQPQHF
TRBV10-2	CASRLAGAEGNEQFF
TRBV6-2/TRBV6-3	CASRSTLSDRGSNQPQHF
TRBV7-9	CASGFWDGTPTNEKLFF
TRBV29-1	CSVWGGNQSQHF
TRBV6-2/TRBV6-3	CASSRSTAVGEETQYF
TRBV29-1	CSVRTAMGEQLF
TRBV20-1	CSASRTTEAFF
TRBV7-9	CASSSRIGVDDKLFF
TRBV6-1	CASYRAKTQGTYGYTF
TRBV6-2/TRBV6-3	CASSHSYGSYEQYF
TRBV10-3	CAISGPGTSGRVGTDMQYF
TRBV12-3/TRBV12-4	CASKGTGGYTQYF
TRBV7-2	CASSRREGSGGYNEQSF
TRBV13	CAIGPRGSKTQYF
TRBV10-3	CASAGSGRSDNEQFF
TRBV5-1	CASSMTGGSRCNEQFF
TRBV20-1	CSATNAGGVGDEQFF